This TCR beta chain was sequenced in a study of CD8 T cells in Susac syndrome. Random-hexamer reverse transcription was applied to about 0.5 to 1 ug RNA. The TCR beta CDR3 was amplified by immunoSEQ multiplex PCR across 54 Vbeta, 13 Jbeta. TCRdb re-called the immunoSEQ multiplex PCR reads through MiXCR, storing one row per CDR3 protein. The sample contains about 160,000 distinct CDR3 sequences, 92% of which appear only once. Sequencing of TCR beta was performed on blood CD8+ T cells and on blood CD4+ T cells. Negative magnetic isolation gave CD8+ and CD4+ cells; FACS enriched CD8+ TEMRA. The V gene's germline CDR1 is MNHEY and CDR2 SMNVEV (reference sequence). V was clipped by 5 bases and J by 7 bases, with 12 bases between them. The CDR3 length is 13 residues.

This TCR came from a human donor in good health. The chain links TRBV27 to TRBJ2-1; tentative D call: TRBD1 (6 bases). Sequences were obtained from CD4+ T cells from PBMCs. CDR3 coding DNA: TGTGCCAGCAGTGGGGCACAGGGAAATGAGCAGTTCTTC. Its protein product is CASSGAQGNEQFF.